This T cell receptor (beta chain) was sequenced during a study of CD8 T cells in Susac syndrome. Whole-study findings and limits: The number of individuals included in the study's TCR sequencing and HLA analysis was acknowledged as relatively small.

About this clonotype itself: The antigen is not known.

The germline V gene encodes CDR1 DFQATT and CDR2 SNEGSKA (reference sequence). This CDR3 region has 16 residues. V was clipped by 5 bases and J by 0 bases; unmatched bases: 11. Isolation of CD8+ and CD4+ T cells was performed negatively, whereas enrichment of TEMRA cells was done by FACS. Reverse transcription of roughly 0.45 to 1 ug RNA used random hexamers. Amplification of TCR beta CDR3 spanned 54 Vbeta and 13 Jbeta via immunoSEQ multiplex PCR. In TCRdb, the immunoSEQ multiplex PCR reads were re-called with MiXCR into one record per CDR3 protein. The sample includes roughly 150,000 distinct CDR3 sequences, approximately 93% of them seen just once.

The sample comprised CD8+ T cells from PBMCs. The chain has TRBV20-1 and TRBJ2-7, with 9 positions matching TRBD1. This TCR came from a human donor with multiple sclerosis. The CDR3 nucleotides are TGCAGTGCTCCCAAAGACAGGGGGTTTCCCTCCTACGAGCAGTACTTC. This encodes CSAPKDRGFPSYEQYF.